This T cell receptor (beta chain) was identified during a study of OX40 agonist ivuxolimab in advanced cancers. A note on the overall study: The costimulatory receptor OX40 (CD134) was targeted by ivuxolimab, a fully human IgG2 agonistic monoclonal antibody. Partial responses were achieved by three dose-escalation patients, of whom one had hepatocellular carcinoma and two had cutaneous melanoma. Prior anti-PD-1, anti-PD-L1 or anti-CTLA-4 therapy was permitted, and checkpoint inhibitors had been received by more than 35% of dose-escalation patients. Peripheral TCRbeta sequencing was intended to test whether TCR sequence diversity was altered and clonal T-cell expansion was caused by ivuxolimab. The monotherapy dose-escalation portion (N ≈ 56 patients) of the phase I ivuxolimab trial is reported in the paper. Intravenous ivuxolimab was administered to patients every 2 weeks at six dose levels: 0.01, 0.1, 0.3, 1.5, 3 and 10 mg/kg. Among the 50 to 55 dose-escalation patients, about 19 had hepatocellular carcinoma, 15 or so melanoma, 9 renal cell carcinoma and 9 head and neck cancer. In the dose-escalation cohort, more than 75% of patients were male, and the mean age was approximately 60 years, with a range of roughly 20 to 80.

Results the study describes overall, beyond this receptor: In the 0.1-3.0 mg/kg groups, partial responders had among the lowest normalized peripheral clonal expansion, particularly in CD8+ T cells. The antigen specificity of the peripheral T cells that underwent clonal expansion was not determined. Low levels of normalized T-cell clonal expansion were also seen in some patients who did not respond. At doses from 0.1 to 3.0 mg/kg, clonal expansion was seen in both CD4+ and CD8+ blood T cells between baseline and week 6. After ivuxolimab, CD8+ T cells had more expanded clones than CD4+ T cells on average.

Genomic DNA was isolated from the sorted cells so that the TCRbeta CDR3 region could be sequenced. TCRbeta CDR3 regions were sequenced using the immunoSEQ Assay. Sourced from immuneACCESS, this table was stored by TCRdb with only in-frame sequences that have V and J called. A share of the clones is absent; for the studies checked, an unresolved V gene accounts for under half, and the remainder has no known explanation. Here the sample has about 59,000 clones; about 80% occur a single time. The ten most abundant clones make up roughly 2% of the sample. Patients with autoimmune disease history or receiving systemic immunosuppression were excluded from the trial. Peripheral blood for TCR sequencing was collected from all dose cohorts at baseline, on cycle 4 day 1, and on cycle 7 day 1. Samples were obtained from an open-label, multicenter, first-in-human phase I dose-escalation trial of ivuxolimab. The trial enrolled adults with locally advanced or metastatic head and neck squamous cell, hepatocellular, melanoma or renal cell carcinoma. Before TCR sequencing, CD4+ T cells and CD8+ T cells from peripheral blood were sorted into separate populations.

About this clone: The clone's antigen remains unknown. Per-nucleotide qualities are absent, and no much larger clonotype sits a single base away.

The CDR3 holds 18 amino acids from the cysteine to the phenylalanine. Just CDR3 DNA is preserved here, 54 bases in frame from base 1. CDR1 SGHKS and CDR2 YYEKEE were looked up in the germline V gene (reference sequence). At the junction V is shortened by 4 bases and J by 6 bases, with 26 bases in between. The receptor was isolated from an adult with an advanced solid tumor such as melanoma, head and neck, liver or kidney cancer. The sequencing used CD4+ or CD8+ T cells sorted from blood, collected in a trial of the OX40 agonist ivuxolimab. The sequence is built from TRBV5-5 and TRBJ2-1; matching of 6 bases hints at TRBD2 as the D gene. The CDR3 reads CASSPRIRLAGFFNEQFF. The base sequence is TGTGCCAGCAGCCCCCGCATCAGGTTGGCGGGGTTCTTCAATGAGCAGTTCTTC.